This T cell receptor (beta chain) was observed in a study of response to subunit inactivated influenza vaccine. Study conclusions and caveats: Every seasonal influenza vaccination brings in few new T cells, the authors suggested.

TCRdb passed the RT-PCR reads through MiXCR, listing each CDR3 protein once. The repertoire holds some 500,000 distinct CDR3 sequences, with over 10% as singletons. This clonotype was observed a few times. Its matching antigen is unknown. CDR3 length: 14 residues. V was cut by 4 bases and J by 1 base, with 12 bases left in between. Germline V CDR1 and CDR2: SGHRS, YFSETQ. Sample: PBMCs from blood, taken roughly 46 days after vaccination. The source is a man aged 50 to 60 who received an inactivated influenza vaccine. This sequence joins TRBV5-1 and TRBJ2-7; tentatively, D is TRBD1 (6 bases). In nucleotides, the CDR3 is TGCGCCAGCAGCGCCGGGACAATATCCTACGAGCAGTACTTC. This translates into CASSAGTISYEQYF.